The 21 T cell receptor beta chains below were found in one sample sequenced in a study of shared clonotypes between healthy human individuals. The assay was immunoSEQ multiplex PCR, and TCRdb's table has in-frame clones only and misses some. This sample has 230,000 or so clones, with 50% to 75% found just once. Source material: memory CD4+ T cells sorted from blood. Subset noted: CD45RA-negative fraction. Every receptor here comes from a man aged 25-45 years in good health.

This clone occurred a few times. The chain combines TRBV2 with TRBJ2-5; D is unclear. Between the trimmed V and J ends, which lost 7 bases and 0 bases, there was a span of 6 bases. Germline V gene data show CDR1 as SNHLY and CDR2 as FYNNEI. The CDR3 length is 12 residues. The CDR3 DNA reads TGTGCCAGCACCAGGTACCAAGAGACCCAGTACTTC. The encoded protein is CASTRYQETQYF. Complete variable domain (other parts from reference TRBV2 and TRBJ2-5): EPEVTQTPSHQVTQMGQEVILRCVPISNHLYFYWYRQILGQKVEFLVSFYNNEISEKSEIFDDQFSVERPDGSNFTLKIRSTKLEDSAMYFCASTRYQETQYFGPGTRLLVL.

This clone appeared a few times. The V and J genes are TRBV6-5 and TRBJ2-5, with D possibly TRBD1 on 6 matching bases. Germline loops: CDR1 MNHEY, CDR2 SVGAGI. Trimming removed 5 bases from V and 5 bases from J, with 9 bases in between. The CDR3 has 12 residues. The CDR3 sequence: CASSQGSETQYF. As DNA, the CDR3 is TGTGCCAGCAGTCAGGGGTCGGAGACCCAGTACTTC.

The chain employs TRBV28 and TRBJ2-2; 7 nucleotides align to TRBD1. V dropped 7 bases and J dropped 5; count of bases not matched to a gene: 10. Germline CDR1 and CDR2: MDHEN and SYDVKM. The CDR3 loop spans 15 amino acids. The chain's CDR3 is CASTTTGRATGELFF. CDR3 nucleotides: TGTGCCAGCACCACGACAGGGAGAGCGACCGGGGAGCTGTTTTTT.

The chain employs TRBV7-8 and TRBJ2-5; D is ambiguous. The CDR3 sequence is 11 residues long. V lost 6 bases, J lost 2 bases, and 4 bases lay in between. CDR1 and CDR2 from the germline V gene are SGHVS and FQNEAQ. The CDR3 bases are TGTGCCAGCAGTCCACAAGAGACCCAGTACTTC. Its translation: CASSPQETQYF.

The chain links TRBV7-7 to TRBJ2-7; D is tentatively TRBD1 or TRBD2 (5 bases each). The germline gives CDR1 SSHAT, CDR2 FNYEAQ (reference sequence). This CDR3 is built from 14 residues. The CDR3 coding sequence is TGTGCTAGCCCACGCCGGGACGGACACTACGAGCAGTACTTC. It is translated as CASPRRDGHYEQYF.

This clone has just a few counts. V gene TRBV6-1 combines with J gene TRBJ1-5; tentative D call: TRBD1 (6 bases). The CDR3 has 15 residues. The ends were cut back, 3 bases at V and 0 bases at J, with 9 bases in the middle. Germline CDR1 reads MNHNS; CDR2 reads SASEGT. The CDR3 DNA follows: TGTGCCAGCAGTGAGGGACACCATAGCAATCAGCCCCAGCATTTT. Its protein product is CASSEGHHSNQPQHF.

This clone occurred once. This chain links TRBV6-5 with TRBJ2-7; D is uncertain. The ends were cut back, 5 bases at V and 6 bases at J, with 20 bases in the middle. The CDR3 is 15 amino acids. From germline, CDR1 is MNHEY and CDR2 SVGAGI. The CDR3 sequence: CASSLLEVKTAEQYF. The CDR3 region has the DNA TGTGCCAGCAGTCTCCTAGAGGTTAAAACGGCCGAGCAGTACTTC.

This clone was seen only once. The chain has TRBV7-2 and TRBJ1-5, with TRBD1 matching over 9 bases. The CDR3 contains 15 residues. V dropped 5 bases and J dropped 6; count of bases not matched to a gene: 8. CDR1 is SGHTA and CDR2 is FQGNSA in the germline V gene. The CDR3 loop reads CASSLYGQGSQPQHF. CDR3 DNA sequence: TGTGCCAGCAGCCTCTACGGACAGGGGAGTCAGCCCCAGCATTTT.

This chain joins TRBV7-2 and TRBJ1-1; D not resolved. The CDR3 has 14 residues. The germline V and J ends were trimmed by 2 bases and 1 base, with 8 bases remaining between them. CDR1 and CDR2 (germline): SGHTA, FQGNSA. The CDR3 DNA follows: TGTGCCAGCAGCTTACGTTCCCGGAACACTGAAGCTTTCTTT. Amino acid sequence: CASSLRSRNTEAFF. Complete variable domain (other parts from reference TRBV7-2 and TRBJ1-1): GAGVSQSPSNKVTEKGKDVELRCDPISGHTALYWYRQSLGQGLEFLIYFQGNSAPDKSGLPSDRFSAERTGGSVSTLTIQRTQQEDSAVYLCASSLRSRNTEAFFGQGTRLTVV.

This sequence joins TRBV5-1 and TRBJ1-5, with no clear D. The germline V and J ends were trimmed by 0 bases and 0 bases, with 7 bases remaining between them. Germline CDR1 and CDR2: SGHRS and YFSETQ. The CDR3 length is 15 residues. The CDR3 region is CASSLGGYSNQPQHF. CDR3 sequence (DNA): TGCGCCAGCAGCTTGGGGGGATATAGCAATCAGCCCCAGCATTTT.

The chain carries TRBV28 and TRBJ2-1, with D maybe TRBD1 (6 bases). The V and J ends lost 5 bases and 6 bases respectively, with 20 bases between them. The CDR3 extends over 16 amino acids. Germline V gene data show CDR1 as MDHEN and CDR2 as SYDVKM. The CDR3 DNA reads TGTGCCAGCAGTGACCTCAGGGGCGGGCCTTTCAATGAGCAGTTCTTC. This codes for CASSDLRGGPFNEQFF.

The chain recombines TRBV5-8 with TRBJ2-1, with D tentatively TRBD1 (6 bases). Germline loops: CDR1 SGHTS, CDR2 YDEGEE. The V gene lost 8 bases and the J gene lost 1 base, with 16 bases spanning the gap. CDR3 length: 15 amino acids. The CDR3 loop reads CASNLLRGSYNEQFF. DNA for the CDR3: TGTGCCAGTAACCTCCTCAGGGGTTCCTACAATGAGCAGTTCTTC.

This rearrangement joins TRBV7-6 to TRBJ2-1; TRBD2 might be the D (7 bases). There are 13 residues in the CDR3. Germline V gene sequence: CDR1 SGHVS, CDR2 FNYEAQ. Trimming took off 9 bases at V and 4 bases at J, with 13 bases between the two ends. CDR3 coding DNA: TGTGCCAGTCAAGGGGGGGGATACAATGAGCAGTTCTTC. It yields the protein CASQGGGYNEQFF.

The V gene is TRBV19, the J gene TRBJ1-2; no firm D call. V lost 3 bases, J lost 1 base, and 9 bases lay in between. This CDR3 has 14 amino acids. Per the germline V gene, CDR1 is LNHDA and CDR2 is SQIVND (reference sequence). CDR3 sequence: CASSIGIVNYGYTF. CDR3 in DNA: TGTGCCAGTAGTATTGGCATAGTTAACTATGGCTACACCTTC.

The rearrangement joins TRBV19 to TRBJ1-1; D might be TRBD1 (5 bases). V lost 6 bases and J 4 bases, leaving 12 bases between the germline ends. The CDR3 consists of 13 residues. Germline V gene lookup returns CDR1 LNHDA and CDR2 SQIVND (reference sequence). CDR3 sequence reads: CASRGPGGTEAFF. The DNA for the CDR3 is TGTGCCAGTAGGGGCCCGGGGGGCACTGAAGCTTTCTTT.

The genes are TRBV4-2 and TRBJ2-3; a weak D match, TRBD2 (6 bases). Trimming pared 4 bases from V and 4 bases from J, leaving 18 bases between. The CDR3 has 16 residues. Germline V gene sequence: CDR1 LGHNA, CDR2 YNFKEQ. This CDR3 is CASSPRSGSYADTQYF. The CDR3 DNA reads as TGTGCCAGCAGCCCGAGGTCCGGGAGTTACGCAGATACGCAGTATTTT.

V usage is TRBV6-5 and J usage is TRBJ2-1; D is possibly TRBD1 (6 bases). Germline-derived CDR1 and CDR2 are MNHEY and SVGAGI. The CDR3 contains 14 residues. The germline V and J ends were trimmed by 2 bases and 10 bases, with 15 bases remaining between them. The CDR3 sequence: CASSYGGRGWEQFF. CDR3 nucleotides: TGTGCCAGCAGTTACGGTGGCAGGGGCTGGGAGCAGTTCTTC.

The CDR3 DNA follows: TGTGCCAGCAGCTCGAACGCCTACGAGCAGTACTTC. Translated, it gives CASSSNAYEQYF. This chain uses TRBV6-5 with TRBJ2-7; no definite D call. Per germline, CDR1 MNHEY and CDR2 SVGAGI. The length of the CDR3 is 12 residues. Trimming stripped 6 bases from V and 2 bases from J, with 8 bases between.

This chain connects TRBV21-1 to TRBJ2-1; the table gives TRBD2 as D, unverified against the DNA. TRBV21-1 is a pseudogene locus. This CDR3 has 14 amino acids. This chain's CDR3 is CAGRTSVEYNEQFF. The CDR3 nucleotides read TGTGCCGGCAGGACTAGCGTGGAGTACAATGAGCAGTTCTTC.

This chain joins TRBV15 and TRBJ2-1, with 7 bases aligning to TRBD2. From germline, CDR1 is LNHNV and CDR2 YYDKDF (reference sequence). V lost 1 base, J lost 14 bases, and 17 bases stayed unmatched. The CDR3 runs to 16 residues. CDR3 protein: CATSRALAGALGVEFF. The CDR3 DNA reads as TGTGCCACCAGCAGAGCGTTGGCGGGAGCCCTCGGGGTCGAGTTCTTC.

The V gene is TRBV7-9, the J gene TRBJ2-5; no firm D call. This CDR3 has 14 residues. Germline CDR1 and CDR2: SEHNR and FQNEAQ (reference sequence). Between the trimmed V and J ends, which lost 7 bases and 2 bases, there was a span of 14 bases. The CDR3: CASTNPDKQETQYF. The CDR3 region has the DNA TGTGCCAGCACGAATCCCGATAAACAAGAGACCCAGTACTTC.